One sample yielded the 10 T cell receptor beta chains listed below, sequenced in a study of identical twins. From the 5' RACE reads, TCRdb called clonotypes with MiXCR, one entry per CDR3 protein. The sample lists 600,000 to 850,000 distinct CDR3 sequences, approximately 18% occurring once. These same records also appear under a second study, on T cells expressing NK-cell markers.

Sequencing was done on a sample of PBMCs. The receptors originated from a young woman in good health.

The chain joins TRBV29-1 to TRBJ2-1; 12 bases line up with TRBD2. Germline-derived CDR1 and CDR2 are SQVTM and ANQGSEA. V shed 2 bases and J 9 bases; nucleotides not matched to a gene: 8. The CDR3 contains 15 residues. The CDR3 reads CSVELRLAGVGEQFF. The CDR3 DNA is TGCAGCGTTGAACTTCGACTAGCGGGAGTAGGTGAGCAGTTCTTC.

The chain joins TRBV6-2 or TRBV6-3 to TRBJ2-2; 8 nucleotides line up with TRBD1. This CDR3 spans 17 amino acids. Germline assignment: CDR1 MNHEY and CDR2 SVGEGT. The V gene end was trimmed by 0 bases and the J gene end by 7 bases; junction bases not matched to a gene: 10. CDR3 in DNA: TGTGCCAGCAGTTACTCCAGCCGGGCAGGGGGCGGCGGGGAGCTGTTTTTT. Protein: CASSYSSRAGGGGELFF.

The genes are TRBV9 and TRBJ2-2; D uncertain. Trimming removed 1 base from V and 6 bases from J, with 7 bases in between. The V gene's germline CDR1 is SGDLS and CDR2 YYNGEE. The length of the CDR3 is 13 residues. As DNA, the CDR3 is TGTGCCAGCAGCGTATACCCCTCCGGGGAGCTGTTTTTT. Amino acid sequence: CASSVYPSGELFF.

This clonotype was counted ten times or more. The rearrangement joins TRBV12-3 or TRBV12-4 to TRBJ1-2; D unresolved. The CDR3 runs 13 residues. Trimming removed 6 bases at V and 7 bases at J, with 15 bases between. In DNA, the CDR3 is TGTGCCAGCAGCCCTACATCGCTATCTGGCTACACCTTC. It is translated as CASSPTSLSGYTF.

Many counts were recorded for this clonotype. J is TRBJ2-5 and V is TRBV11-2; D unresolved. The V gene lost 5 bases and the J gene lost 1 base, with 5 bases spanning the gap. Per the germline V gene, CDR1 is SGHAT and CDR2 is FQNNGV. The CDR3 runs to 12 residues. CDR3 sequence reads: CASSRIQETQYF. For the CDR3, the DNA is TGTGCCAGCAGCCGGATCCAAGAGACCCAGTACTTC. The full variable domain, rest sourced from reference TRBV11-2 and TRBJ2-5, is EAGVAQSPRYKIIEKRQSVAFWCNPISGHATLYWYQQILGQGPKLLIQFQNNGVVDDSQLPKDRFSAERLKGVDSTLKIQPAKLEDSAVYLCASSRIQETQYFGPGTRLLVL.

This clonotype was detected only a few times. The chain has TRBV28 and TRBJ2-1; no reliable D call. The germline CDR1 and CDR2 sequences are MDHEN and SYDVKM. Trimming took 2 bases from V and 7 from J, leaving 6 bases between them. CDR3 length: 12 amino acids. CDR3 loop: CASSLRTNEQFF. CDR3 nucleotide sequence: TGTGCCAGCAGTTTAAGAACTAATGAGCAGTTCTTC.

A few counts support this clonotype. This chain joins TRBV20-1 and TRBJ2-3, with 7 bases identical to TRBD2. Germline lookup yields CDR1 DFQATT and CDR2 SNEGSKA (reference sequence). This CDR3 contains 16 residues. V was pared by 2 bases and J by 2 bases, with 10 bases of the junction left unmatched. The CDR3 region has the DNA TGCAGTGCTAGATCCCGACTAGCTCGGTTCACAGATACGCAGTATTTT. Protein product: CSARSRLARFTDTQYF.

This clonotype was found a few times. The chain is built from TRBV11-1 and TRBJ2-2; TRBD1 agrees at 9 bases. V shed 3 bases and J 4 bases; nucleotides not matched to a gene: 15. Germline loops: CDR1 SGHAT, CDR2 FQDESV (reference sequence). The CDR3 runs to 19 residues. CDR3: CASSLGSHRGPTGTGELFF. Here the CDR3 DNA reads TGTGCCAGCAGCTTGGGGTCCCACAGGGGGCCGACGGGCACCGGGGAGCTGTTTTTT.

This rearrangement joins TRBV7-2 to TRBJ2-7, with 7 bases that match TRBD2. The CDR3 totals 16 residues. Germline trimming cut 5 bases from V and 3 bases from J; bases unmatched to any gene: 13. Germline lookup yields CDR1 SGHTA and CDR2 FQGNSA. In DNA, the CDR3 is TGTGCCAGCAGCCCTAATACCGGGACGGGAGGCTACGAGCAGTACTTC. Translation: CASSPNTGTGGYEQYF. Filled out from reference TRBV7-2 and TRBJ2-7, the complete variable domain reads GAGVSQSPSNKVTEKGKDVELRCDPISGHTALYWYRQSLGQGLEFLIYFQGNSAPDKSGLPSDRFSAERTGGSVSTLTIQRTQQEDSAVYLCASSPNTGTGGYEQYFGPGTRLTVT.

The chain uses TRBV12-3 or TRBV12-4 and TRBJ1-2; D remains ambiguous. The CDR3 covers 15 residues. V was trimmed by 2 bases and J by 2 bases, leaving 12 bases between them. This CDR3 reads CASSLRADPNYGYTF. CDR3 in DNA: TGTGCCAGCAGTTTAAGGGCAGACCCGAACTATGGCTACACCTTC.